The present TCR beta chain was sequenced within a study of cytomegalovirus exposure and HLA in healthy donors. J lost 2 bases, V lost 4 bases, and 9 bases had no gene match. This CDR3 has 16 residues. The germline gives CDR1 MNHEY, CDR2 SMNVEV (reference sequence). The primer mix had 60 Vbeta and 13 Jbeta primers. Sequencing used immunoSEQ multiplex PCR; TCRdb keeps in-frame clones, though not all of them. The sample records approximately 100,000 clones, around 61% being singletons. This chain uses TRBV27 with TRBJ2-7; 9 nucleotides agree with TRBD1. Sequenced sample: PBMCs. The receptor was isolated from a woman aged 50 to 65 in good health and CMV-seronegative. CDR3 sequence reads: CASSYRRGQGTYEQYF. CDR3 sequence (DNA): TGTGCCAGCAGTTATCGGCGGGGACAGGGCACCTACGAGCAGTACTTC.